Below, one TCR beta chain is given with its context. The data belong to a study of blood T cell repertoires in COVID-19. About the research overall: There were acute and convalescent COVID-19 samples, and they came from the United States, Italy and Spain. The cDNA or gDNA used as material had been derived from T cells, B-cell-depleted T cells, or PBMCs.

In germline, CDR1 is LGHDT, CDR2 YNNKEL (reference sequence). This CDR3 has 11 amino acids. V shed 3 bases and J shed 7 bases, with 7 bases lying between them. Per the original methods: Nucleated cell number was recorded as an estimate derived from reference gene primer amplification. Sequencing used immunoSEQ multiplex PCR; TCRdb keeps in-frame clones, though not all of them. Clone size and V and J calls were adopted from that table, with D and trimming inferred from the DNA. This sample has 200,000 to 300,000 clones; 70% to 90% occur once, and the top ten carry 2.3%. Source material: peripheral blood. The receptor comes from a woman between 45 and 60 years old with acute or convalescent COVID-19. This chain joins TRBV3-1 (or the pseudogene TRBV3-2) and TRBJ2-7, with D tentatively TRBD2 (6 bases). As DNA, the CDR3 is TGTGCCAGCAGCCATGGGGGGGAGCAGTACTTC. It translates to CASSHGGEQYF.